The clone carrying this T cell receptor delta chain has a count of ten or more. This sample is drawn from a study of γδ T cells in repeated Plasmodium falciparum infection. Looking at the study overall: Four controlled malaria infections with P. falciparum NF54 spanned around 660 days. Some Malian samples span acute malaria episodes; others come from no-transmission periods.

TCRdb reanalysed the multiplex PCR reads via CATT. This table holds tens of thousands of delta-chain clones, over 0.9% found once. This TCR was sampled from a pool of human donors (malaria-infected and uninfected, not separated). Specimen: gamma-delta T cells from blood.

The CDR3 DNA reads as TGTGCTCTTGGGGTCCTACTCGGGGCACTGGGGGATACTCATCTCGTTTACACCGATAAACTCATCTTT. As protein: CALGVLLGALGDTHLVYTDKLIF. The chain recombines TRDV1 with TRDJ1; 12 bases are shared with TRDD3. CDR1 and CDR2 from the germline V gene are TSWWSYY and QGS. J lost 0 bases, V lost 4 bases, and 24 bases had no gene match. The CDR3 has 23 residues.